This paragraph covers one TCR beta chain sequence. Its matching antigen is unknown. The sample is drawn from a study of shared clonotypes between healthy human individuals. Study results and caveats: Large depth notwithstanding, sorted-subset sequencing proved incomplete by rarefaction. Several donors had around 5.2% of their naive CD4 clonotypes in common.

CD45RO negativity and positive selection for CCR7 defined naive CD8 cells, a population that excluded terminally differentiated effector memory CD45RA+ cells. Authors' data handling: In the immunoSEQ data, sequences were junction-only and lacked quality scores, so filtering differed. The method was immunoSEQ multiplex PCR; TCRdb's version includes in-frame clones alone and lacks a portion of them. D and trimming were read from the DNA, whereas the V and J calls and clone size are those reported in that table. The data contain about 2.1 million clones, roughly 93% of them singletons. This sequence originates from a young man in good health. Some clones in this sample may be carry-over from other donors' samples. The sample taken for sequencing was naive CD8+ T cells from PBMCs.

CDR3 region: CASKPDSRANTGELFF. As DNA, the CDR3 is TGTGCCAGCAAGCCCGACTCGCGGGCGAACACCGGGGAGCTGTTTTTT. This chain links TRBV27 with TRBJ2-2, with a possible D match to TRBD2 (5 bases). With 7 bases removed from V and 0 bases from J, the gap between germline ends came to 15 bases. CDR3 size: 16 residues. Germline V CDR1 and CDR2: MNHEY, SMNVEV (reference sequence).